This T cell receptor beta chain was identified during a study of shared clonotypes between healthy human individuals (dated by TCRdb to the early 2020s). Regarding the study in general: A couple of women and three men aged 18 to 49 years were included in the cohort. For each donor, three plates each were used for CD4 naive and CD4 memory, two plates were used for CD8 naive, and one plate was used for CD8 memory. To estimate repertoire size and how much clonotype sharing occurs between individuals, the study deeply sequenced the blood TCR repertoires of several healthy adults. To increase sequencing depth and limit assay-specific biases, TCR repertoire library preparation and sequencing were carried out by different laboratories using diverse techniques. Per donor, leukapheresis produced somewhere between about 0.94 and 9.5 billion PBMCs.

The donors were healthy, HIV-negative adults with no recently reported acute infections or vaccinations. Every donor was a Caucasian adult living in Nashville, Tennessee, USA. CD4+ T cells were enriched through magnetic negative selection, after which naive cells were positively selected on CD45RA and the remaining negative fraction served as the memory subset. Blood was obtained by leukapheresis, after which PBMCs were separated by Ficoll-Histopaque density gradient centrifugation and cryopreserved in liquid nitrogen vapor phase. Analytical flow cytometry was used to check the purity and quantity of each magnetically sorted T cell population. Each sorted fraction had its genomic DNA isolated and then quantified by UV absorbance on a Nanodrop 2000c. In regard to this clone: Its antigen target is currently unknown. The input lacks base qualities; no much larger clone sits a single base away.

Reading the germline V gene gives CDR1 SQVTM and CDR2 ANQGSEA. From the cysteine up to the phenylalanine, the CDR3 has a length of 15 residues. Only the CDR3 region is kept as DNA, spanning 45 bases read in frame from base 1. V is cut back by 4 bases and J by 4 bases, with 10 bases in the junction unmatched. On the study overall, not on this receptor specifically: Rarefaction of sorted-subset datasets indicated incomplete sequencing despite the large sequencing depth. Compared with non-shared clonotypes, the clonotypes found in all four sorted-subset donors had higher generation probabilities. When a few donors were compared, the shared fraction of clonotypes was about 5.2% for naive CD4, approximately 3.5% for naive CD8, 2.3% for memory CD4, and 0.4% for memory CD8. Naive subsets generally had larger estimated clonotype richness than memory subsets. Sampling was restricted to blood, and TCR repertoires in tissue are likely to differ from TCR repertoires in blood. The genetic and exposure-history diversity represented was limited by the small number of donors. Pairwise subsampling indicated that sequencing depth was expected to affect the degree of clonotype sharing among donors.

Using the deep immunoSEQ assay, multiplex PCR amplified TCR CDR3 regions from genomic DNA. Extracted genomic DNA from each cell subset was spread evenly across all wells of several immunoSEQ 96-well plates, with each plate serving as a replicate. Each replicate PCR for sorted subsets received approximately 220 ng genomic DNA, equal to about 30,000 T cell genomes. The purified libraries were quantified using a Qubit 3.0 fluorometer, sized with a Bioanalyzer 2100, and then quantified again using the KAPA Library Quantification kit. Every immunoSEQ 96-well plate was sequenced on a separate single-read 150-cycle Illumina NextSeq 550 flow cell. The original methods were these. Because only junctional sequences without quality scores were contained in the immunoSEQ output, filtering matching that applied to full-length reads could not be performed. To assign V/J genes and CDR3, sequences were annotated against IMGT germline references using PyIR, a Python wrapper for IgBLAST v1.9. Reads were removed for weak V/J assignments (E-value above 1e-6), missing CDR3, stop codons, out-of-frame junctions, or ambiguous translated residues. V3J clonotypes were defined as sequences sharing the same inferred V gene, J gene, and CDR3 amino acid sequence. Percentage overlap between repertoires was computed as shared unique clonotypes divided by the size of the smaller repertoire. Three approaches were used to assess repertoire richness: RTK rarefaction, the Chao1 estimator, and Recon v2.1 estimates of unobserved clonotypes. Generation probabilities were computed with OLGA for all TCRbeta clonotypes obtained by the gDNA method from four donors. TCRdb obtained this table from immuneACCESS and retained in-frame rearrangements with V and J assigned. These tables miss some clones; where compared with another copy, unresolved V genes account for less than half of the shortfall, and the remainder is unexplained. The V and J calls and clone size were taken over from that table, and D and trimming were inferred from the DNA. This sample holds some 2,500,000 clones; roughly 93% were observed only once. Around 0.37% of the sample is taken by the ten largest.

The receptor was isolated from a young man in good health. Some clones in this sample may be carry-over from other donors' samples. This chain is built from TRBV29-1 and TRBJ1-2; TRBD1 aligns with 9 central bases. The sequencing sample was made of naive CD4+ T cells from PBMCs. In the paper's terms, the cell subset or site label means: CD45RA+ positively selected. At the DNA level, the sequence is TGCAGCGTTGCCTCGCAGGGGACAGGGACCTATGGCTACACCTTC. This encodes CSVASQGTGTYGYTF.